These 8 T cell receptor beta chains were all obtained from the same sample, sequenced in a study of T-cell reconstitution after alpha-beta-depleted transplantation in children. A library of TCRbeta sequences, prepared with unique molecular identifiers, was generated. TCRdb called the PCR reads again in MiXCR, with one record for every CDR3 protein. The sample holds 75,000 to 100,000 distinct CDR3 sequences, roughly 8.8% seen once. Sequenced material: PBMCs from the stem cell graft donor, taken from the stem cell graft. The origin of the receptors is a human donor who donated a stem cell graft to a child with congenital amegakaryocytic thrombocytopenia.

This clonotype showed up many times. This chain connects TRBV19 to TRBJ1-2; D call uncertain. V was clipped by 5 bases and J by 8 bases, with 12 bases between them. Germline V gene sequence: CDR1 LNHDA, CDR2 SQIVND (reference sequence). This CDR3 has 12 residues. The CDR3 loop reads CASSGTVGGYTF. In DNA, the CDR3 is TGTGCCAGTAGTGGCACGGTGGGCGGCTACACCTTC.

This clonotype was detected ten times or more. The chain employs TRBV7-2 and TRBJ1-2; 9 positions agree with TRBD1. V lost 5 bases, J lost 6 bases, and 7 bases stayed unmatched. In germline, CDR1 is SGHTA, CDR2 FQGNSA. The CDR3 has 14 amino acids. Here the CDR3 DNA reads TGTGCCAGCAGCCGTCGGGGACAGGGCGATGGCTACACCTTC. It encodes CASSRRGQGDGYTF.

This sequence joins TRBV5-1 and TRBJ1-1; 8 positions agree with TRBD1. Germline V gives CDR1 SGHRS, CDR2 YFSETQ. V dropped 1 base and J dropped 1; count of bases not matched to a gene: 9. The CDR3 spans 17 residues. CDR3 sequence reads: CASSLYSGGLSNTEAFF. DNA for the CDR3: TGCGCCAGCAGCTTGTATTCAGGGGGCCTTTCGAACACTGAAGCTTTCTTT.

This clonotype was recorded at least ten times. The chain employs TRBV18 and TRBJ2-3; 11 bases are a match to TRBD2. This CDR3 spans 15 amino acids. CDR1 KGHSH and CDR2 LQKENI come from the germline V gene. V lost 0 bases, J lost 4 bases, and 0 bases stayed unmatched. CDR3 nucleotide sequence: TGTGCCAGCTCACCACCTAGCGGGAGGGCAGATACGCAGTATTTT. This gives the protein CASSPPSGRADTQYF. Based on the CDR3 plus reference TRBV18 and TRBJ2-3, the full variable domain is NAGVMQNPRHLVRRRGQEARLRCSPMKGHSHVYWYRQLPEEGLKFMVYLQKENIIDESGMPKERFSAEFPKEGPSILRIQQVVRGDSAAYFCASSPPSGRADTQYFGPGTRLTVL.

This clonotype was seen repeatedly, ten times or more. V usage is TRBV27 and J usage is TRBJ2-5; D is unclear. Trimming took 3 bases from V and 7 from J, leaving 21 bases between them. The CDR3 is 16 amino acids. Germline V gene sequence: CDR1 MNHEY, CDR2 SMNVEV (reference sequence). CDR3: CASSFIGFGDVGTQYF. CDR3 DNA: TGTGCCAGCAGTTTCATAGGCTTTGGTGATGTAGGGACCCAGTACTTC.

This chain connects TRBV7-7 to TRBJ2-1, with 9 bases aligning to TRBD1. The CDR3 covers 15 residues. V gave up 5 bases and J gave up 4 bases; unmatched junction bases: 6. Looked up from germline, CDR1 is SSHAT and CDR2 is FNYEAQ (reference sequence). The CDR3 bases are TGTGCCAGCAGCCCATCGGGACAGGGATACAATGAGCAGTTCTTC. Protein product: CASSPSGQGYNEQFF.

This clonotype has ten or more counts. The V gene is TRBV5-1, the J gene TRBJ1-1, with no clear D. The CDR3 extends over 13 amino acids. Trimming stripped 3 bases from V and 6 bases from J, with 12 bases between. The V gene's germline CDR1 is SGHRS and CDR2 YFSETQ. CDR3 nucleotide sequence: TGCGCCAGCAGCTGGGATAGGGTCGCTGAAGCTTTCTTT. Protein product: CASSWDRVAEAFF.

The sample holds one count of this clonotype. This may be a read error, as it is one base from a much larger clone. The chain has TRBV27 and TRBJ2-7, with TRBD2 matching 9 bases. Germline CDR1 and CDR2: MNHEY and SMNVEV (reference sequence). This CDR3 has 15 amino acids. CDR3 coding DNA: TGTGCCAGCAGTTGGGGCGGCGGGGGGGCCTACGAGCAGCACTTC. As protein: CASSWGGGGAYEQHF.